This T cell receptor (beta chain) was sequenced in a study of cytomegalovirus exposure and HLA in healthy donors. PCR was performed using 60 Vbeta and 13 Jbeta primers. Generated by immunoSEQ multiplex PCR, the TCRdb table keeps only in-frame clones and is missing some. The data contain 150,000 or so clones, around 80% of them seen just once; the ten biggest clones take up 11%. Of note for this clone: One end of the junction varies from germline; a read error may be responsible.

Germline V gives CDR1 SGHVS, CDR2 FNYEAQ. CDR3 length equals 14 residues. The chain is built from TRBV7-6 and TRBJ2-5; maybe TRBD1 (6 bases). Sequenced: PBMCs. The TCR originated in a man aged 18 to 29 in good health and CMV-seropositive. In DNA form, the CDR3 reads TGTACCAGCAGCTTACCAGGGGTTATAGAGACCCAGTACTTC. Translating it yields CTSSLPGVIETQYF. The entire variable domain, with the rest obtained from reference TRBV7-6 and TRBJ2-5, is as follows: GAGVSQSPRYKVTKRGQDVALRCDPISGHVSLYWYRQALGQGPEFLTYFNYEAQQDKSGLPNDRFSAERPEGSISTLTIQRTEQRDSAMYRCTSSLPGVIETQYFGPGTRLLVL.